A single sample is the source of the 26 T cell receptor beta chains below, sequenced in a study of shared clonotypes between healthy human individuals (dated by TCRdb to about 2020). Preparation of the library involved the immunoSEQ multiplex PCR assay. Not all clones reach the TCRdb copy of this immuneACCESS table, which keeps in-frame sequences only. Checked studies attribute under half of the gap to unresolved V genes and leave the rest unexplained. The sample records some 690,000 clones, less than 95% of which are singletons. 34% of the sample goes to the ten largest clones. Sequencing was done on a sample of memory CD8+ T cells from PBMCs. Reading the label with the study, this specimen's cell subset or site is: CD45RO+ cells pooled with CCR7-negative TemRA cells. These TCRs come from a man aged 18 to 29 in good health. Some clones in this sample may be carry-over from other donors' samples.

The chain combines TRBV6-5 with TRBJ2-1; D ambiguous. The CDR3 loop spans 15 amino acids. Germline CDR1 is MNHEY and CDR2 is SVGAGI. Trimming pared 0 bases from V and 0 bases from J, leaving 6 bases between. The CDR3 reads CASSYSRNSYNEQFF. The CDR3 DNA reads TGTGCCAGCAGTTACTCTAGAAACTCCTACAATGAGCAGTTCTTC.

The chain joins TRBV5-1 to TRBJ1-2, with TRBD1 identical over 11 bases. Germline V CDR1 and CDR2: SGHRS, YFSETQ. The ends lost 4 bases at V and 5 bases at J; junction bases unmatched: 4. CDR3 length: 14 amino acids. This CDR3 is CASSPRDRGYGYTF. The CDR3 coding sequence is TGCGCCAGCAGCCCGCGGGACAGGGGGTATGGCTACACCTTC. Combining the CDR3 with reference TRBV5-1 and TRBJ1-2 gives the whole variable domain KAGVTQTPRYLIKTRGQQVTLSCSPISGHRSVSWYQQTPGQGLQFLFEYFSETQRNKGNFPGRFSGRQFSNSRSEMNVSTLELGDSALYLCASSPRDRGYGYTFGSGTRLTVV.

The chain links TRBV28 to TRBJ1-1; D is unresolved. The CDR3 totals 14 residues. CDR1 is MDHEN, CDR2 SYDVKM, per germline. V was trimmed by 3 bases and J by 3 bases, leaving 11 bases between them. The CDR3 region is CASSLIAKYTEAFF. In DNA, the CDR3 is TGTGCCAGCAGTTTGATCGCGAAATACACTGAAGCTTTCTTT.

This chain joins TRBV27 and TRBJ2-7, with 11 nucleotides matching TRBD1. The CDR3 extends over 15 amino acids. Germline V gene lookup returns CDR1 MNHEY and CDR2 SMNVEV (reference sequence). V trimming: 5 bases; J trimming: 5 bases; junction bases outside the gene matches: 8. The CDR3 region is CASSRRTGGTDEQYF. The CDR3 DNA reads TGTGCCAGCAGTCGGCGGACAGGGGGCACCGACGAGCAGTACTTC.

V gene TRBV6-5 combines with J gene TRBJ2-2; no definite D call. Germline V gene data show CDR1 as MNHEY and CDR2 as SVGAGI. Trimming took off 5 bases at V and 2 bases at J, with 9 bases between the two ends. The CDR3 length is 14 residues. The CDR3 loop is CASSPRLNTGELFF. In nucleotides, the CDR3 is TGTGCCAGCAGTCCCAGGTTAAACACCGGGGAGCTGTTTTTT.

The chain uses TRBV10-2 and TRBJ2-1; D is unclear. The CDR3 runs to 13 residues. The ends were cut back, 2 bases at V and 5 bases at J, with 7 bases in the middle. The V gene's germline CDR1 is WSHSY and CDR2 SAAADI. The CDR3 reads CASSEVRNNEQFF. The CDR3 DNA reads as TGCGCCAGCAGTGAGGTCCGAAACAATGAGCAGTTCTTC.

The chain links TRBV27 to TRBJ2-1, with D possibly matching TRBD2 (6 bases). This CDR3 has 16 amino acids. Per the germline V gene, CDR1 is MNHEY and CDR2 is SMNVEV (reference sequence). The germline V and J ends were trimmed by 5 bases and 8 bases, with 22 bases remaining between them. The CDR3: CASSLRLDTIRDEQFF. CDR3 nucleotides: TGTGCCAGCAGTCTCCGACTAGATACCATTCGCGATGAGCAGTTCTTC.

This clone occurred once. This sequence joins TRBV9 and TRBJ2-5, with TRBD2 matching 7 bases. The germline V gene has CDR1 SGDLS and CDR2 YYNGEE. Losses at the gene ends were 0 bases for V and 2 bases for J; bases not matched to a gene: 4. This CDR3 spans 15 amino acids. CDR3 loop: CASSVEASGQETQYF. The CDR3 nucleotides are TGTGCCAGCAGCGTAGAGGCTAGCGGTCAAGAGACCCAGTACTTC.

The gene calls are TRBV5-4 and TRBJ1-5, with 7 bases lining up with TRBD1. The CDR3 totals 15 residues. With 9 bases clipped from V and 3 bases from J, the junction kept 12 bases outside the gene matches. Looked up from germline, CDR1 is SGHNT and CDR2 is YYREEE (reference sequence). This CDR3 is CATWEGGAYNQPQHF. In DNA form, the CDR3 reads TGTGCCACCTGGGAAGGGGGCGCCTACAATCAGCCCCAGCATTTT.

V usage is TRBV27 and J usage is TRBJ1-4; D gene unclear. Germline V gives CDR1 MNHEY, CDR2 SMNVEV (reference sequence). V was pared by 3 bases and J by 0 bases, with 11 bases between. The CDR3 is 16 amino acids. The CDR3 sequence: CASSFGLPATNEKLFF. CDR3 coding DNA: TGTGCCAGCAGTTTCGGGCTCCCCGCAACTAATGAAAAACTGTTTTTT. The whole variable domain, remainder taken from reference TRBV27 and TRBJ1-4, is EAQVTQNPRYLITVTGKKLTVTCSQNMNHEYMSWYRQDPGLGLRQIYYSMNVEVTDKGDVPEGYKVSRKEKRNFPLILESPSPNQTSLYFCASSFGLPATNEKLFFGSGTQLSVL.

The CDR3 here is CASSLERTGATEAFF. CDR3 DNA: TGTGCCAGCAGCTTAGAGCGGACAGGGGCAACTGAAGCTTTCTTT. This chain connects TRBV7-6 to TRBJ1-1, with 9 bases matching TRBD1. The V gene end was trimmed by 1 base and the J gene end by 5 bases; junction bases not matched to a gene: 5. CDR1 is SGHVS, CDR2 FNYEAQ, per germline. The CDR3 has 15 residues. Full variable domain (rest looked up from reference TRBV7-6 and TRBJ1-1): GAGVSQSPRYKVTKRGQDVALRCDPISGHVSLYWYRQALGQGPEFLTYFNYEAQQDKSGLPNDRFSAERPEGSISTLTIQRTEQRDSAMYRCASSLERTGATEAFFGQGTRLTVV.

This rearrangement joins TRBV7-2 to TRBJ1-1; tentative D call: TRBD1 (6 bases). The CDR3 sequence is 14 residues long. Germline lookup yields CDR1 SGHTA and CDR2 FQGNSA. V gave up 2 bases and J gave up 7 bases, with 14 bases separating them. In DNA form, the CDR3 reads TGTGCCAGCAGCTTAATTGGGGGGCAGGATGAAGCTTTCTTT. This sequence encodes CASSLIGGQDEAFF.

V gene TRBV2 combines with J gene TRBJ2-1; D is undetermined. The germline V gene encodes CDR1 SNHLY and CDR2 FYNNEI. Trimming shortened V by 8 bases and J by 7 bases, and 6 bases separated the two germline ends. CDR3 length: 10 amino acids. CDR3: CASAGNEQFF. The CDR3 DNA reads as TGTGCCAGCGCAGGTAATGAGCAGTTCTTC.

Here the CDR3 reads CASSCFIGTGFYEQYF. CDR3 nucleotides: TGTGCCAGCAGTTGCTTTATTGGGACAGGGTTCTACGAGCAGTACTTC. The genes are TRBV27 and TRBJ2-7; 9 bases are shared with TRBD1. Trimming took 4 bases from V and 3 from J; bases not matched to a gene: 10. Germline V gene sequence: CDR1 MNHEY, CDR2 SMNVEV (reference sequence). The CDR3 consists of 16 residues.

The V and J genes are TRBV29-1 and TRBJ2-7; D is perhaps TRBD1 or TRBD2 (5 bases each). Germline V lookup: CDR1 SQVTM, CDR2 ANQGSEA. The ends were cut back, 6 bases at V and 4 bases at J, with 22 bases in the middle. CDR3 length: 15 amino acids. The CDR3: CSVRSTERDYYEQYF. The CDR3 region has the DNA TGCAGCGTACGATCGACAGAACGAGACTATTACGAGCAGTACTTC.

The chain combines TRBV19 with TRBJ2-7, with D possibly TRBD2 on 6 matching bases. The CDR3 extends over 13 amino acids. Per germline, CDR1 LNHDA and CDR2 SQIVND (reference sequence). The V gene lost 3 bases and the J gene lost 4 bases, with 10 bases spanning the gap. CDR3 nucleotides: TGTGCCAGTAGTATGAAAGGGACTTACGAGCAGTACTTC. Translation: CASSMKGTYEQYF.

This chain joins TRBV28 and TRBJ2-5; 9 bases are a match to TRBD1. The germline V gene has CDR1 MDHEN and CDR2 SYDVKM. The CDR3 runs to 14 residues. The junction had 7 bases not matched to a gene; V was cut back by 8 bases and J by 3 bases. CDR3 nucleotides: TGTGCCAGCGCGGGACAGGGTCGTAAAGAGACCCAGTACTTC. It codes for CASAGQGRKETQYF.

The chain uses TRBV7-3 and TRBJ2-1; 8 nucleotides line up with TRBD2. CDR1 SGHTA and CDR2 FQGTGA come from the germline V gene. CDR3 length equals 15 residues. V gave up 2 bases and J gave up 7 bases; unmatched junction bases: 7. CDR3 loop: CASSLLLAALNEQFF. The DNA for the CDR3 is TGTGCCAGCAGCTTATTACTAGCGGCTTTGAATGAGCAGTTCTTC.

The chain has TRBV7-6 and TRBJ1-1; 7 bases line up with TRBD1. CDR3 size: 12 residues. CDR1 and CDR2 from the germline V gene are SGHVS and FNYEAQ. The V gene end was trimmed by 5 bases and the J gene end by 7 bases; junction bases not matched to a gene: 4. CDR3 in amino acids: CASSDTGVEAFF. The CDR3 DNA sequence: TGTGCCAGCAGCGATACAGGGGTTGAAGCTTTCTTT. Full variable domain (remainder filled in from reference TRBV7-6 and TRBJ1-1): GAGVSQSPRYKVTKRGQDVALRCDPISGHVSLYWYRQALGQGPEFLTYFNYEAQQDKSGLPNDRFSAERPEGSISTLTIQRTEQRDSAMYRCASSDTGVEAFFGQGTRLTVV.

This clone was seen only a few times. The chain carries TRBV7-9 and TRBJ1-2; D gene ambiguous. V lost 1 base to trimming and J lost 6 bases, with 6 bases between them. The CDR3 loop spans 12 amino acids. Germline V gene sequence: CDR1 SEHNR, CDR2 FQNEAQ (reference sequence). This chain's CDR3 is CASSLGADGYTF. The CDR3 DNA reads as TGTGCCAGCAGCTTAGGGGCGGATGGCTACACCTTC.

The chain carries TRBV5-1 and TRBJ2-5; 8 positions match TRBD2. The CDR3 is 16 amino acids. In germline, CDR1 is SGHRS, CDR2 YFSETQ. Losses at the gene ends were 4 bases for V and 5 bases for J; bases not matched to a gene: 13. Here the CDR3 reads CASSPRQRESRETQYF. CDR3 DNA sequence: TGCGCCAGCAGCCCACGCCAGCGGGAGTCGAGGGAGACCCAGTACTTC.

The CDR3 DNA is TGTGCCAGCAGTATGATGAAGGGGCGAAATCAGCCCCAGCATTTT. This sequence encodes CASSMMKGRNQPQHF. The chain recombines TRBV27 with TRBJ1-5; tentatively, D is TRBD1 (5 bases). Germline V gene sequence: CDR1 MNHEY, CDR2 SMNVEV (reference sequence). Deletions cut 5 bases from V and 4 bases from J, with 15 bases between. The CDR3 totals 15 residues.

The chain carries TRBV9 and TRBJ1-1, with D maybe TRBD1 (5 bases). Germline CDR1 and CDR2: SGDLS and YYNGEE. The CDR3 extends over 17 amino acids. Trimming shortened V by 3 bases and J by 1 base, and 19 bases separated the two germline ends. CDR3 sequence (DNA): TGTGCCAGCAGCGAGAGGGACCGCTCCCCCGCGAACACTGAAGCTTTCTTT. Its translation is CASSERDRSPANTEAFF.

The J gene is TRBJ2-5, the V gene TRBV9; 16 positions match TRBD2. V lost 4 bases, J lost 2 bases, and 5 bases stayed unmatched. This CDR3 region has 17 residues. CDR1 and CDR2 from the germline V gene are SGDLS and YYNGEE. The chain's CDR3 is CASSHPGLAGGQETQYF. The CDR3 DNA reads as TGTGCCAGCAGCCACCCGGGACTAGCGGGAGGGCAAGAGACCCAGTACTTC.

The V and J genes are TRBV7-3 and TRBJ2-3; D may be TRBD1 (6 bases). Germline values: CDR1 SGHTA, CDR2 FQGTGA. V was trimmed by 4 bases and J by 0 bases, leaving 8 bases between them. The CDR3 totals 14 residues. CDR3 sequence (DNA): TGTGCCAGCAGCTCTACAGGGAGCACAGATACGCAGTATTTT. Protein: CASSSTGSTDTQYF.

CDR3: CASTPGRNSGNTIYF. The CDR3 DNA reads as TGTGCCAGTACACCGGGCCGAAATTCTGGAAACACCATATATTTT. The chain couples TRBV19 to TRBJ1-3, with unresolved D. The length of the CDR3 is 15 residues. Germline V CDR1 and CDR2: LNHDA, SQIVND (reference sequence). Trimming pared 7 bases from V and 1 base from J, leaving 14 bases between.